This T cell receptor (beta chain) was obtained from a study of early T cells in non-severe SARS-CoV-2 infection. Looked up from germline, CDR1 is SNHLY and CDR2 is FYNNEI. This CDR3 contains 15 residues. The ends lost 8 bases at V and 5 bases at J; junction bases unmatched: 11. Unique molecular identifiers were added to individual cDNA molecules. TCRdb reanalysed the 5' RACE reads using MiXCR and keeps one entry per CDR3 protein. The sample records about 60,000 distinct CDR3 sequences, about 12% being singletons. This chain uses TRBV2 with TRBJ2-5; TRBD1 matches 10 bases. The origin of this receptor is an adult who was a healthcare worker with PCR-confirmed SARS-CoV-2 infection or an uninfected control (not recorded which). Sequencing used whole blood. CDR3 loop: CASVEDRGRGETQYF. The CDR3 DNA follows: TGTGCCAGCGTGGAAGACAGGGGGCGCGGGGAGACCCAGTACTTC.